The 6 T cell receptor beta chains below come from one sample, sequenced in a study of cytomegalovirus exposure and HLA in healthy donors. Produced via immunoSEQ multiplex PCR; TCRdb's table is partial and in-frame only. In the table there are over 85,000 clones, approximately 94% of which are singletons. Sequenced input: PBMCs. The receptor set was obtained from a young woman in good health and CMV-seropositive.

As DNA, the CDR3 is TGTGCCAGTACCCCACCCGGGCGACAGGGCCACACTGAAGCTTTCTTT. It yields the protein CASTPPGRQGHTEAFF. This chain joins TRBV19 and TRBJ1-1; TRBD1 matches at 7 bases. This CDR3 comprises 16 residues. The ends lost 7 bases at V and 3 bases at J; junction bases unmatched: 14. Germline CDR1 reads LNHDA; CDR2 reads SQIVND (reference sequence).

The chain has TRBV9 and TRBJ2-1; 15 bases match TRBD2. Germline loops: CDR1 SGDLS, CDR2 YYNGEE. V shed 3 bases and J 3 bases; nucleotides not matched to a gene: 10. The CDR3 spans 19 residues. As DNA, the CDR3 is TGTGCCAGCAGCGCGAGGGGTGGGACTAGCGGGGGGAACTACAATGAGCAGTTCTTC. Encoded protein: CASSARGGTSGGNYNEQFF.

The rearrangement uses TRBV30 and TRBJ1-2; the D gene is possibly TRBD1 (5 bases). The CDR3 is made up of 14 amino acids. The V end lost 2 bases, the J end lost 4 bases, and 14 bases lay between the germline ends. From germline, CDR1 is GTSNPN and CDR2 SVGIG (reference sequence). The DNA for the CDR3 is TGTGCCTGGAGTCGAGCAGGGATTTCCTATGGCTACACCTTC. This translates into CAWSRAGISYGYTF.

The J gene is TRBJ1-1, the V gene TRBV2, with D tentatively TRBD1 (6 bases). This CDR3 comprises 15 residues. Trimming took off 8 bases at V and 0 bases at J, with 16 bases between the two ends. CDR1 and CDR2 from the germline V gene are SNHLY and FYNNEI. The CDR3 coding sequence is TGTGCCAGCCTAAGGGAGGGGGTCATGAACACTGAAGCTTTCTTT. It translates to CASLREGVMNTEAFF. Full variable domain (remainder filled in from reference TRBV2 and TRBJ1-1): EPEVTQTPSHQVTQMGQEVILRCVPISNHLYFYWYRQILGQKVEFLVSFYNNEISEKSEIFDDQFSVERPDGSNFTLKIRSTKLEDSAMYFCASLREGVMNTEAFFGQGTRLTVV.

The chain recombines TRBV7-3 with TRBJ2-7, with 7 nucleotides matching TRBD1. Germline V gene lookup returns CDR1 SGHTA and CDR2 FQGTGA. The CDR3 totals 16 residues. The trim removed 5 bases at V and 3 bases at J, leaving 13 bases unmatched. The CDR3 spells CASSTPPGTDDYEQYF. As DNA, the CDR3 is TGTGCCAGCAGCACTCCACCCGGGACAGATGACTACGAGCAGTACTTC.

The rearrangement links TRBV28 to TRBJ1-1; 9 nucleotides line up with TRBD1. The CDR3 runs to 15 residues. CDR1 MDHEN and CDR2 SYDVKM come from the germline V gene. V was pared by 5 bases and J by 0 bases, with 4 bases of the junction left unmatched. CDR3 region: CASSNGQGMNTEAFF. The CDR3 region has the DNA TGTGCCAGCAGTAATGGACAGGGGATGAACACTGAAGCTTTCTTT.